This T cell receptor (beta chain) originates from a study of tumor and adjacent non-tumor tissue in lung cancer. On the study more broadly: The cohort had 12 to 13 adenocarcinoma, 2 squamous cell and 1 small cell patients. Each sample yielded approximately 4 million productive TCRbeta reads on average.

A modified ARM-PCR protocol with three rounds of nested PCR amplified TCRbeta. In TCRdb, the multiplex PCR reads were re-called with MiXCR into one record per CDR3 protein. This table holds approximately 66,000 distinct CDR3 sequences, more than 55% found once. The template was RNA from unsorted bulk tissue. The normal lung tissue was taken more than 3 cm from the tumor edge. The CDR3 is made up of 15 amino acids. CDR1 and CDR2 from the germline V gene are MDHEN and SYDVKM. Germline trimming cut 4 bases from V and 5 bases from J; bases unmatched to any gene: 8. The sequence was obtained from a man in his 70s with non-small cell lung cancer. The rearrangement uses TRBV28 and TRBJ2-7; TRBD1 matches at 10 bases. Sequencing was done on a sample of distant non-tumor lung tissue. This chain's CDR3 is CASSSLGQGFNEQYF. CDR3 DNA sequence: TGTGCCAGCAGTTCCCTGGGACAGGGGTTCAACGAGCAGTACTTC.